The 32 T cell receptor beta chains in this list originate from one sample, sequenced in a study of cytomegalovirus exposure and HLA in healthy donors. Use of 60 Vbeta and 13 Jbeta primers characterized the PCR. The protocol was immunoSEQ multiplex PCR, while the TCRdb copy is restricted to in-frame clones and leaves out a portion. Of 98,000 or so clones listed, over 75% are singletons. Material: PBMCs. These receptors were collected from a man in his 60s in good health and CMV-seropositive.

The chain combines TRBV5-4 with TRBJ2-7; a possible D gene is TRBD2 (5 bases). With 4 bases removed from V and 1 base from J, the gap between germline ends came to 15 bases. Germline lookup yields CDR1 SGHNT and CDR2 YYREEE (reference sequence). CDR3 length: 15 residues. Here the CDR3 reads CASSDEGPSSYEQYF. The CDR3 coding sequence is TGTGCCAGCAGCGACGAGGGCCCTAGTTCCTACGAGCAGTACTTC.

Of note for this clone: The same CDR3 also results from other DNA sequences found in this sample. V is TRBV6-5 and J is TRBJ1-1; D unresolved. The CDR3 has 14 residues. Looked up from germline, CDR1 is MNHEY and CDR2 is SVGAGI. Trimming stripped 5 bases from V and 0 bases from J, with 10 bases between. The CDR3 nucleotides read TGTGCCAGCAGTAACGCGCGTCTGAACACTGAAGCTTTCTTT. It codes for CASSNARLNTEAFF.

The V and J genes are TRBV7-2 and TRBJ2-3; the D is unclear. V dropped 5 bases and J dropped 11 bases, with 14 bases sitting between them. This CDR3 region has 12 residues. Germline V lookup: CDR1 SGHTA, CDR2 FQGNSA. CDR3 sequence reads: CASSPSQARQYF. DNA for the CDR3: TGTGCCAGCAGCCCAAGTCAGGCAAGGCAGTATTTT.

The chain recombines TRBV5-1 with TRBJ2-3; the match to TRBD2 covers 10 bases. This CDR3 is built from 18 residues. Germline CDR1 is SGHRS and CDR2 is YFSETQ. V gave up 2 bases and J gave up 6 bases; unmatched junction bases: 15. DNA for the CDR3: TGCGCCAGCAGCTTCGTTCCTAGCGGGGGCCCGACCCGGGATACGCAGTATTTT. Translated, it gives CASSFVPSGGPTRDTQYF.

This chain links TRBV27 with TRBJ2-2; 10 bases agree with TRBD2. CDR3 length equals 14 residues. Germline values: CDR1 MNHEY, CDR2 SMNVEV (reference sequence). Unmatched junction bases numbered 4, after V lost 6 bases and J lost 6 bases. The CDR3: CASRPSGGAGELFF. CDR3 bases: TGTGCCAGCAGGCCCAGCGGGGGGGCCGGGGAGCTGTTTTTT.

The chain links TRBV7-3 to TRBJ2-5; D uncertain. Germline CDR1 is SGHTA and CDR2 is FQGTGA. CDR3 length: 15 residues. V lost 1 base, J lost 1 base, and 10 bases lay in between. Written as DNA, the CDR3 is TGTGCCAGCAGCTTAAGCGCTGCGCGCCAAGAGACCCAGTACTTC. This gives the protein CASSLSAARQETQYF.

The rearrangement links TRBV10-3 to TRBJ2-7; TRBD1 matches 12 bases. Germline V lookup: CDR1 ENHRY, CDR2 SYGVKD. The junction had 5 bases not matched to a gene; V was cut back by 7 bases and J by 4 bases. The CDR3 covers 14 residues. The DNA for the CDR3 is TGTGCCATCACCAAGGGACAGGGGGCTTACGAGCAGTACTTC. Translated, it gives CAITKGQGAYEQYF.

The sample holds one count of this clone. The chain carries TRBV12-5 and TRBJ2-1; 8 nucleotides line up with TRBD2. CDR3 length: 14 amino acids. Germline V gene sequence: CDR1 LGHNT, CDR2 FRNRAP. V shed 1 base and J 15 bases; nucleotides not matched to a gene: 11. The DNA of the CDR3 is TGTGCTAGTGGTTTGGACCCCAGCGGGGGAGGTCTGTTCTTC. As protein: CASGLDPSGGGLFF. The variable domain in full, completed from reference TRBV12-5 and TRBJ2-1, reads DARVTQTPRHKVTEMGQEVTMRCQPILGHNTVFWYRQTMMQGLELLAYFRNRAPLDDSGMPKDRFSAEMPDATLATLKIQPSEPRDSAVYFCASGLDPSGGGLFFGPGTRLTVL.

V gene TRBV11-2 combines with J gene TRBJ2-7; no clear D gene. This CDR3 comprises 13 residues. V lost 1 base and J 0 bases, leaving 4 bases between the germline ends. The germline V gene encodes CDR1 SGHAT and CDR2 FQNNGV. CDR3 amino acids: CASSLGGSYEQYF. CDR3 coding DNA: TGTGCCAGCAGCTTAGGCGGCTCCTACGAGCAGTACTTC.

The chain employs TRBV18 and TRBJ2-3, with a weak D call TRBD1 (7 bases). The CDR3 spans 16 residues. Germline V gene sequence: CDR1 KGHSH, CDR2 LQKENI. V lost 3 bases, J lost 1 base, and 14 bases lay in between. CDR3 sequence: CASSPRQGGGTDTQYF. The CDR3 DNA sequence: TGTGCCAGCTCACCTAGACAGGGCGGGGGCACAGATACGCAGTATTTT.

The V call is TRBV6-1, the J call TRBJ1-2; 11 bases match TRBD1. The CDR3 runs 16 residues. The trim removed 3 bases at V and 8 bases at J, leaving 11 bases unmatched. The germline CDR1 and CDR2 sequences are MNHNS and SASEGT. The CDR3 region is CASSDPDRGRGRGYTF. Written as DNA, the CDR3 is TGTGCCAGCAGTGACCCGGACAGGGGGCGGGGACGAGGCTACACCTTC.

V usage is TRBV5-6 and J usage is TRBJ1-6; 8 bases map to TRBD1. J was trimmed by 6 bases and V by 2 bases; bases with no gene match: 7. Germline V CDR1 and CDR2: SGHDT, YYEEEE. This CDR3 is built from 16 residues. The CDR3 protein is CASSFLTGEANSPLHF. CDR3 in DNA: TGTGCCAGCAGCTTTCTGACAGGGGAAGCTAATTCACCCCTCCACTTT.

This rearrangement joins TRBV4-1 to TRBJ2-3; TRBD2 agrees at 7 bases. In germline, CDR1 is MGHRA, CDR2 YSYEKL. The CDR3 is made up of 16 amino acids. V gave up 0 bases and J gave up 1 base; unmatched junction bases: 4. CDR3 nucleotide sequence: TGCGCCAGCAGCCAAGACAGCGGGGCCGGCACAGATACGCAGTATTTT. Its protein product is CASSQDSGAGTDTQYF.

This clone was seen at least ten times. The CDR3 here is CASSVGTGGDGYTF. The CDR3 nucleotides are TGTGCCAGCAGTGTCGGGACAGGCGGGGATGGCTACACCTTC. The chain carries TRBV6-4 and TRBJ1-2; TRBD1 matches at 8 bases. There are 14 residues in the CDR3. Germline assignment: CDR1 MRHNA and CDR2 SNTAGT. The V and J ends lost 4 bases and 6 bases, in that order; junction bases with no gene match: 7.

The chain couples TRBV4-2 to TRBJ2-4, with a tentative D call TRBD2 (7 bases). Germline V lookup: CDR1 LGHNA, CDR2 YNFKEQ. V was trimmed by 0 bases and J by 6 bases, leaving 15 bases between them. The CDR3 runs to 16 residues. Here the CDR3 reads CASSQDSGGGGNIQYF. The CDR3 nucleotides read TGTGCCAGCAGCCAAGATTCCGGCGGGGGCGGAAACATTCAGTACTTC.

This clone has just one count. V gene TRBV19 combines with J gene TRBJ2-3; D not resolved. V was clipped by 8 bases and J by 5 bases, with 8 bases between them. CDR3 size: 11 residues. Germline V gene lookup returns CDR1 LNHDA and CDR2 SQIVND (reference sequence). CDR3 coding DNA: TGTGCCAGTGTGGCAGGAGATACGCAGTATTTT. It is translated as CASVAGDTQYF.

The V and J genes are TRBV11-3 and TRBJ2-3; TRBD1 agrees at 7 bases. The J segment lost 6 bases and the V segment lost 3 bases, leaving 3 bases of the junction unmatched. The CDR3 runs to 13 residues. CDR1 is SGHNT and CDR2 is YENEEA in the germline V gene. This chain's CDR3 is CASSLLQGDTQYF. The DNA of the CDR3 is TGTGCCAGCAGCTTGCTACAGGGGGATACGCAGTATTTT.

This sequence joins TRBV30 and TRBJ2-7; tentative D call: TRBD1 (5 bases). Per the germline V gene, CDR1 is GTSNPN and CDR2 is SVGIG (reference sequence). Trimming took off 2 bases at V and 3 bases at J, with 11 bases between the two ends. This CDR3 contains 13 residues. The CDR3 reads CAWSSFTGYEQYF. The CDR3 region has the DNA TGTGCCTGGAGTAGTTTTACAGGCTACGAGCAGTACTTC.

The J gene is TRBJ1-5, the V gene TRBV5-5; D not resolved. Trimming shortened V by 4 bases and J by 0 bases, and 20 bases separated the two germline ends. This CDR3 has 18 residues. Germline V CDR1 and CDR2: SGHKS, YYEKEE (reference sequence). The CDR3 loop is CASSHTVGGVNSNQPQHF. The CDR3 nucleotides read TGTGCCAGCAGCCATACGGTTGGCGGGGTAAATAGCAATCAGCCCCAGCATTTT.

The rearrangement uses TRBV5-4 and TRBJ2-7, with a tentative D call TRBD1 (6 bases). The CDR3 contains 15 residues. Germline values: CDR1 SGHNT, CDR2 YYREEE (reference sequence). The V end lost 4 bases, the J end lost 4 bases, and 18 bases lay between the germline ends. The CDR3, as DNA: TGTGCCAGCAGCGCCCGGGACACCTCGCCATACGAGCAGTACTTC. The encoded protein is CASSARDTSPYEQYF. Full variable domain (missing parts from reference TRBV5-4 and TRBJ2-7): ETGVTQSPTHLIKTRGQQVTLRCSSQSGHNTVSWYQQALGQGPQFIFQYYREEENGRGNFPPRFSGLQFPNYSSELNVNALELDDSALYLCASSARDTSPYEQYFGPGTRLTVT.

In this sample, this clone turned up a few times. The genes are TRBV5-4 and TRBJ2-7, with D hard to call. V lost 0 bases to trimming and J lost 0 bases, with 7 bases between them. The CDR3 loop spans 14 amino acids. CDR1 and CDR2 (germline): SGHNT, YYREEE (reference sequence). CDR3 region: CASSLDPSSYEQYF. The CDR3 DNA follows: TGTGCCAGCAGCTTGGATCCCAGCTCCTACGAGCAGTACTTC.

J is TRBJ2-5 and V is TRBV5-6; 9 positions agree with TRBD1. CDR1 and CDR2 from the germline V gene are SGHDT and YYEEEE. The length of the CDR3 is 14 residues. After removal of 0 bases from V and 4 bases from J, the junction contained 1 base not matched to a gene. CDR3 in amino acids: CASSLVGQGETQYF. The CDR3 coding sequence is TGTGCCAGCAGCTTGGTGGGACAGGGAGAGACCCAGTACTTC. Together with reference TRBV5-6 and TRBJ2-5, the CDR3 gives the full variable domain: DAGVTQSPTHLIKTRGQQVTLRCSPKSGHDTVSWYQQALGQGPQFIFQYYEEEERQRGNFPDRFSGHQFPNYSSELNVNALLLGDSALYLCASSLVGQGETQYFGPGTRLLVL.

The chain joins TRBV4-1 to TRBJ2-1, with D possibly being TRBD2 (6 bases). The CDR3 totals 16 residues. Germline CDR1 MGHRA, CDR2 YSYEKL. With 5 bases removed from V and 6 bases from J, the gap between germline ends came to 20 bases. CDR3 bases: TGCGCCAGCAGCACCCAGATAGTAGCGGTCCGCAATGAGCAGTTCTTC. It codes for CASSTQIVAVRNEQFF.

This chain uses TRBV5-4 with TRBJ2-2; tentatively, D is TRBD2 (6 bases). The CDR3 is 16 amino acids. V lost 3 bases and J 6 bases, leaving 18 bases between the germline ends. Germline V gives CDR1 SGHNT, CDR2 YYREEE (reference sequence). CDR3 DNA: TGTGCCAGCAGCTCATCCCCATGGAGGGGAGCCGGGGAGCTGTTTTTT. It translates to CASSSSPWRGAGELFF.

The chain links TRBV5-1 to TRBJ2-3; D is possibly TRBD2 (6 bases). The CDR3 has 15 amino acids. V was pared by 0 bases and J by 4 bases, with 12 bases between. In germline, CDR1 is SGHRS, CDR2 YFSETQ. This CDR3 reads CASSLAGGPADTQYF. The CDR3, as DNA: TGCGCCAGCAGCTTGGCCGGAGGGCCGGCAGATACGCAGTATTTT.

This clone was seen a few times. The chain links TRBV7-2 to TRBJ2-5, with D unresolved. V was pared by 3 bases and J by 5 bases, with 10 bases between. Germline-derived CDR1 and CDR2 are SGHTA and FQGNSA. The CDR3 totals 13 residues. For the CDR3, the DNA is TGTGCCAGCAGCTTGCGTTACGTGGAGACCCAGTACTTC. It translates to CASSLRYVETQYF.

The chain is built from TRBV5-4 and TRBJ2-2; perhaps TRBD1 as D (5 bases). This CDR3 comprises 16 residues. V was trimmed by 1 base and J by 1 base, leaving 11 bases between them. The V gene's germline CDR1 is SGHNT and CDR2 YYREEE (reference sequence). CDR3 nucleotides: TGTGCCAGCAGCTTGAGTCAGGGTTGGAACACCGGGGAGCTGTTTTTT. It codes for CASSLSQGWNTGELFF.

V usage is TRBV9 and J usage is TRBJ1-5, with TRBD1 identical over 7 bases. The germline V gene has CDR1 SGDLS and CDR2 YYNGEE. V lost 0 bases, J lost 4 bases, and 4 bases stayed unmatched. This CDR3 is 15 amino acids long. The CDR3 nucleotides read TGTGCCAGCAGCGTAGGACAGGGTGAGAATCAGCCCCAGCATTTT. Protein product: CASSVGQGENQPQHF.

V gene TRBV27 combines with J gene TRBJ1-6; 8 nucleotides line up with TRBD1. The CDR3 has 14 residues. Trimming took 2 bases from V and 10 from J; bases not matched to a gene: 4. Germline V gene lookup returns CDR1 MNHEY and CDR2 SMNVEV (reference sequence). The CDR3 DNA follows: TGTGCCAGCAGTTTACCCGGACAGGGATCACCCCTCCACTTT. Translation gives CASSLPGQGSPLHF.

The chain joins TRBV6-1 to TRBJ2-2, with 10 bases aligning to TRBD1. Germline lookup yields CDR1 MNHNS and CDR2 SASEGT. This CDR3 contains 15 residues. The V and J ends lost 7 bases and 4 bases, in that order; junction bases with no gene match: 6. The CDR3 region has the DNA TGTGCCAGCAATGGACAGGGGGAAAGCACCGGGGAGCTGTTTTTT. Protein product: CASNGQGESTGELFF.

This chain joins TRBV5-1 and TRBJ2-4, with 11 bases fitting TRBD1. Trimming removed 4 bases from V and 6 bases from J; junction bases left unmatched: 3. The germline gives CDR1 SGHRS, CDR2 YFSETQ. The CDR3 has 14 amino acids. CDR3 nucleotides: TGCGCCAGCAGCGCCGGGACAGGGGGAAACATTCAGTACTTC. Its protein product is CASSAGTGGNIQYF.

The chain has TRBV5-4 and TRBJ2-2, with 8 positions matching TRBD1. Trimming cost V 3 bases and J 0 bases; bases outside gene matches: 1. This CDR3 has 15 amino acids. Germline assignment: CDR1 SGHNT and CDR2 YYREEE (reference sequence). The CDR3 loop reads CASSSGQANTGELFF. The CDR3 coding sequence is TGTGCCAGCAGCTCGGGACAGGCGAACACCGGGGAGCTGTTTTTT.